In this sample, the clone carrying this T cell receptor delta chain turned up many times. What it binds is not known. Given a far larger clone just one base away, this is likely a sequencing read error. This same CDR3 is encoded by further DNA sequences in the sample. TCRdb reran clone calling via CATT on the multiplex PCR reads. The data contain 45,000 to 70,000 delta-chain clones, 1.7% of them singletons. The data originate from a study of γδ T cells in repeated Plasmodium falciparum infection. Broader study findings: Many TCRgamma sequences overlapped between individuals in stable Vgamma9/Vdelta2+ repertoires. Vdelta2-negative gammadelta repertoires appeared less diverse and less shared in Malian than Australian children. Repeated controlled infections reportedly drove waves of new clonotype selection in Vdelta2-negative, mostly Vdelta1+, gammadelta repertoires.

CDR1 is GEAIGNYY and CDR2 is EKD in the germline V gene. The CDR3 length is 14 residues. Trimming removed 0 bases from V and 4 bases from J, with 8 bases in between. Bulk repertoires came from Vgamma9/Vdelta2+ or Vdelta2-negative gammadelta T cells flow-sorted from PBMC. The receptor's source is a pool of human donors (malaria-infected and uninfected, not separated). V gene TRDV2 combines with J gene TRDJ2; unclear D gene. Sample: gamma-delta T cells from blood. CDR3 nucleotide sequence: TGTGCCTGTGACACCATTACCGGGACAGCACAACTCTTCTTT. Residues: CACDTITGTAQLFF.